This T cell receptor beta chain was retrieved from a study of CXCR3-negative and CXCR3-positive naive CD8 T cells. Study summary: Total TRB output reached 110 million to 150 million reads, about 1.5 +/- 0.3 million per library.

The study's findings and limits: Relative to CXCR3-negative naive cells, CXCR3-positive naive cells had more hydrophobic TRB CDR3s.

The germline V gene has CDR1 SQVTM and CDR2 ANQGSEA. The CDR3 sequence is 16 residues long. This clonotype ranks as medium-sized (0.01 to 0.1%) in terms of frequency. Its antigen is currently unknown. UMI-labeled 5' RACE TRB cDNA libraries were prepared from the cells. From its re-call of the 5' RACE reads, TCRdb lists each CDR3 protein once, without DNA. Seen in this sample are fewer than 6,500 distinct CDR3 sequences; the ten most common clones hold 1.5% to 2%. The clonotype comes from a human donor in good health. Some clones in this sample may be carry-over from other donors' samples. The chain uses TRBV29-1 and TRBJ2-7; TCRdb returns TRBD1, unconfirmable since there is no DNA. Sequencing was done on a sample of naive CXCR3+ CD8+ T cells from blood. Stated subset: CD45RO-CCR7+CD27+CD95- naive CD8+ T cells expressing CXCR3 (TNR3+). CDR3 in amino acids: CSVEREDRVGNYEQYF.